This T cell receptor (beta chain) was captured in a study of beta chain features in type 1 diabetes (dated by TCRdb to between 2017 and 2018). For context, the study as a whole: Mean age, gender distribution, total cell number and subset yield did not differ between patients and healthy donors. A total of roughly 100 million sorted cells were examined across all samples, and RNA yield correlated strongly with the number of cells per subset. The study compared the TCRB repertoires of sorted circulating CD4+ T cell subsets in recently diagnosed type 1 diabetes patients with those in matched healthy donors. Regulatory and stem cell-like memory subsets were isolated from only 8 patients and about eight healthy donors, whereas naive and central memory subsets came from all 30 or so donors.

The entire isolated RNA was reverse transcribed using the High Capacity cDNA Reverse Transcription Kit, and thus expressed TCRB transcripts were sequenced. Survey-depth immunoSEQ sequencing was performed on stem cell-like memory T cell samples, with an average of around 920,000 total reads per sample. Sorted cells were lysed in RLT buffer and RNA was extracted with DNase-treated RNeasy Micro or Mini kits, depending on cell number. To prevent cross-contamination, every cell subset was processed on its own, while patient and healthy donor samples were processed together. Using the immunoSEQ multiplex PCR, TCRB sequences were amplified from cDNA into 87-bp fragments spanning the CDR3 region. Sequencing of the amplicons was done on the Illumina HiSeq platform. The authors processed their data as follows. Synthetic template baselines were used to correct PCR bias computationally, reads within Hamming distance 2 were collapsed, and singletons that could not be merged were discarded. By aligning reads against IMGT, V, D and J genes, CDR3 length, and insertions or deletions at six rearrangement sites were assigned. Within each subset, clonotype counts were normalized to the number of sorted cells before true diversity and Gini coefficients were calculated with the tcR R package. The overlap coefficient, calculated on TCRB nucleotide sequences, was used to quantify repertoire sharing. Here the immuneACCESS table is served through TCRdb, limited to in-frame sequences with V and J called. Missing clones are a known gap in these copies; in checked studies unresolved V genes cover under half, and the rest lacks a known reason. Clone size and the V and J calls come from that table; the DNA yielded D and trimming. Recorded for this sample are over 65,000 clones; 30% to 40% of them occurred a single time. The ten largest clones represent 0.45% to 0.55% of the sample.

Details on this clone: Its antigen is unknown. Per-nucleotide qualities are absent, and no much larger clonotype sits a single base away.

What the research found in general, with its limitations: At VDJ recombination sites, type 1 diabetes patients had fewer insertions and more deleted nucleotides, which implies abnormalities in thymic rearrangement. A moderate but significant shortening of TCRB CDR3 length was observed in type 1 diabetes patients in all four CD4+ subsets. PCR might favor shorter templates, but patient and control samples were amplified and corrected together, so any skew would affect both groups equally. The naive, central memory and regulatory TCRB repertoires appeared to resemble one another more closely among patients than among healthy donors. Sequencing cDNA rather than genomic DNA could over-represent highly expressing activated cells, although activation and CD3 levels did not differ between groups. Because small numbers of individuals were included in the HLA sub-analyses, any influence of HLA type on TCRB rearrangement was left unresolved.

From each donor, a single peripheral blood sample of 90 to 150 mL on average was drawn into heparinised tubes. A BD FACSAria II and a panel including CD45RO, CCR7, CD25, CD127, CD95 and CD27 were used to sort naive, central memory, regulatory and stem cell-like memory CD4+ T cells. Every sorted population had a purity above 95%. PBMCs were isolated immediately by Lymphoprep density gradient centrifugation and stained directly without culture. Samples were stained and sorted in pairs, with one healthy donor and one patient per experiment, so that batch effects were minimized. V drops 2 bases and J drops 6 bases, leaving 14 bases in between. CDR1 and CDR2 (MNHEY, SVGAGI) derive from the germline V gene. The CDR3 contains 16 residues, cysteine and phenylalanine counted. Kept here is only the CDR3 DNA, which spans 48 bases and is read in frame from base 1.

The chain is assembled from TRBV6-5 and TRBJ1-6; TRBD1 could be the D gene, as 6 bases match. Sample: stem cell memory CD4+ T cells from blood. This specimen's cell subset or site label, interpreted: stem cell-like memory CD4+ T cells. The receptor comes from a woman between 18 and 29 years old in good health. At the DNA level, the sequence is TGTGCCAGCAGTTACGACAGGCGAGCTTCTAATTCACCCCTCCACTTT. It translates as CASSYDRRASNSPLHF.